This TCR beta chain was identified in a study of blood T cell repertoires in COVID-19. Sequencing was performed with immunoSEQ multiplex PCR; in TCRdb, only in-frame clones are kept and a portion is missing. The sample lists around 200,000 clones; over 80% were seen once. Per the germline V gene, CDR1 is LNHDA and CDR2 is SQIVND (reference sequence). Trimming removed 7 bases from V and 6 bases from J; junction bases left unmatched: 8. This CDR3 region has 14 residues. The material sequenced was peripheral blood. The rearrangement links TRBV19 to TRBJ1-1, with 10 bases matching TRBD1. The TCR comes from a woman in her twenties or thirties with COVID-19, enrolled during active disease. CDR3 nucleotides: TGTGCCAGTACCACGACAGGGGGCAGCTCTGAAGCTTTCTTT. This sequence encodes CASTTTGGSSEAFF.